This entry is about one T cell receptor beta chain. The antigen is unknown. This specimen belongs to a study of type 1 regulatory T cells. Study overall: An in vitro protocol generated T-allo10, a Tr1-enriched, alloantigen-specific CD4 T cell product.

From the reads, TCRdb called clonotypes with MiXCR, one entry per CDR3 protein. The sample records 20,000 to 25,000 distinct CDR3 sequences, less than 60% being singletons. The sample consisted of cultured T cells, either the whole culture or a sorted T cell fraction (not recorded which). This clonotype was sampled from a human donor in good health.

As DNA, the CDR3 is TGCGCCAGCAGCTCCACCCCGGGACACTTGAACACTGAAGCTTTCTTT. It encodes CASSSTPGHLNTEAFF. The gene calls are TRBV5-1 and TRBJ1-1, with a weak D call TRBD1 (6 bases). This CDR3 contains 16 residues. V was pared by 3 bases and J by 0 bases, with 15 bases between. Germline V gene data show CDR1 as SGHRS and CDR2 as YFSETQ.